The TCR beta chain described here comes from a study of blood T cells in healthy people across ages. Comments on this clonotype: What it binds is unknown.

A second 7 to 11 cycle PCR used barcoded and J-beta primers. MiXCR, applied by TCRdb to the 5' RACE reads, yields one record per CDR3 protein. The profile shows approximately 820,000 distinct CDR3 sequences, 40% to 50% of them singletons. Study results and caveats: TCR beta diversity, measured per million T cells, fell in a roughly linear way with age.

Trimming stripped 2 bases from V and 3 bases from J, with 16 bases between. Germline values: CDR1 SQVTM, CDR2 ANQGSEA. The CDR3 is made up of 15 amino acids. The receptor's source is a man aged 55 to 70 in good health. The chain recombines TRBV29-1 with TRBJ1-1; a weak D match, TRBD1 (6 bases). Sample: blood. CDR3 sequence reads: CSVESGWGAYTEAFF. In nucleotides, the CDR3 is TGCAGCGTTGAATCAGGGTGGGGGGCTTACACTGAAGCTTTCTTT.